The 12 T cell receptor beta chains below all came from one sample that was sequenced in a study of T cells expressing NK-cell markers. TCRdb reprocessed the 5' RACE reads and stores each CDR3 protein as one record, lacking DNA. This repertoire includes 20,000 or so distinct CDR3 sequences. Sequences were obtained from blood T cells: a sorted CD56 or NKG2C T cell subset, CD4+ or CD8+ T cells, or bulk PBMC T cells (not recorded which). Receptors were obtained from a man aged 18-69 years in good health.

V usage is TRBV6-2 or TRBV6-3 and J usage is TRBJ2-5. Germline lookup yields CDR1 MNHEY and CDR2 SVGEGT. The CDR3 covers 14 residues. The CDR3 loop reads CASSFVYGEETQYF.

V usage is TRBV13 and J usage is TRBJ1-6. Germline-derived CDR1 and CDR2 are PRHDT and FYEKMQ (reference sequence). The CDR3 has 15 residues. The chain's CDR3 is CASSLESSYNSPLHF.

V gene TRBV18 combines with J gene TRBJ1-5; the D call of TRBD1 rests on TCRdb alone, since no DNA is present to check it. The V gene's germline CDR1 is KGHSH and CDR2 LQKENI. There are 14 residues in the CDR3. This CDR3 reads CASSPYIEGQPQHF. Complete variable domain (other parts from reference TRBV18 and TRBJ1-5): NAGVMQNPRHLVRRRGQEARLRCSPMKGHSHVYWYRQLPEEGLKFMVYLQKENIIDESGMPKERFSAEFPKEGPSILRIQQVVRGDSAAYFCASSPYIEGQPQHFGDGTRLSIL.

The V and J genes are TRBV13 and TRBJ2-3; TCRdb outputs TRBD2, but without DNA this stays unchecked. From germline, CDR1 is PRHDT and CDR2 FYEKMQ (reference sequence). The CDR3 extends over 19 amino acids. The CDR3 spells CASSFKVAGELFSTDTQYF.

The chain recombines TRBV5-6 with TRBJ2-7. Germline assignment: CDR1 SGHDT and CDR2 YYEEEE. The CDR3 is 15 residues long. This CDR3 reads CASSLGQSPSYEQYF.

The chain recombines TRBV25-1 with TRBJ2-3; the TRBD2 assignment by TCRdb is unverifiable without DNA. The CDR3 runs 15 residues. Germline-derived CDR1 and CDR2 are MGHDK and SYGVNS. The CDR3 region is CASSVGTSSTDTQYF.

This chain links TRBV20-1 with TRBJ1-1. This CDR3 is built from 12 residues. Germline V CDR1 and CDR2: DFQATT, SNEGSKA (reference sequence). This CDR3 reads CSGSHPNTEAFF.

This sequence joins TRBV29-1 and TRBJ2-1; no DNA is available, so the TRBD2 call from TCRdb remains unchecked. The CDR3 runs to 14 residues. Germline values: CDR1 SQVTM, CDR2 ANQGSEA. The CDR3: CSVEGLAAYNEQFF.

The rearrangement uses TRBV4-2 and TRBJ1-3. Germline V lookup: CDR1 LGHNA, CDR2 YNFKEQ. The CDR3 consists of 17 residues. The CDR3 sequence: CASSQDRFLSSGNTIYF.

V gene TRBV10-3 combines with J gene TRBJ2-1; TCRdb selects TRBD1, and the lack of DNA leaves this call unchecked. The CDR3 runs to 13 residues. Germline V gene sequence: CDR1 ENHRY, CDR2 SYGVKD. This CDR3 is CAHGGVLYNEQFF.

The chain uses TRBV20-1 and TRBJ1-2; TCRdb's assignment of TRBD1 cannot be checked, as there is no DNA. In germline, CDR1 is DFQATT, CDR2 SNEGSKA (reference sequence). There are 16 residues in the CDR3. CDR3 in amino acids: CSARDVSGQSNYGYTF.

The gene calls are TRBV20-1 and TRBJ2-7. CDR1 and CDR2 from the germline V gene are DFQATT and SNEGSKA (reference sequence). The CDR3 contains 14 residues. CDR3: CSARDVGTLDEQYF.